These T cell receptor beta chains were read from a single sample in a study of PD-L1 blockade in urothelial cancer. The repertoire was sequenced with immunoSEQ multiplex PCR; TCRdb's copy has only in-frame clones and lacks some. The repertoire holds 48,000 or so clones, with 80% to 90% as singletons. Here the sequenced sample was PBMCs, taken around atezolizumab (anti-PD-L1) treatment. These receptors came from a man in his 70s with urothelial cancer. The CDR3 runs from the conserved cysteine through the conserved F or W. D genes are given only for firm matches. Only part of the rows carry a size: once, few, many, or a class if the clone is expanded.

.	TRBJ2-5	TRBV2	.	CASSDFAGGETQYF	TGTGCCAGCAGTGACTTCGCGGGTGGAGAGACCCAGTACTTC
.	TRBJ1-4	TRBV7-2	TRBD1	CASTRDRGNEKLFF	TGTGCCAGCACCCGGGACAGGGGTAATGAAAAACTGTTTTTT
.	TRBJ2-1	TRBV28	.	CASTERHEQFF	TGTGCCAGCACCGAGCGCCATGAGCAGTTCTTC
.	TRBJ2-5	TRBV5-6	TRBD1	CASSFLQTGEETQYF	TGTGCCAGCAGCTTCTTACAGACAGGGGAGGAGACCCAGTACTTC
.	TRBJ1-1	TRBV4-2	.	CASSPQPGSTEAFF	TGTGCCAGCAGCCCCCAGCCGGGGAGCACTGAAGCTTTCTTT
.	TRBJ2-7	TRBV2	.	CASRRDVQGVEQYF	TGTGCCAGCCGGAGAGACGTCCAAGGGGTGGAGCAGTACTTC
.	TRBJ2-1	TRBV6-4	TRBD2	CASSESLAGGPGEQFF	TGTGCCAGCAGTGAATCACTAGCGGGAGGGCCAGGTGAGCAGTTCTTC
.	TRBJ2-3	TRBV27	TRBD1	CASSPHRGQWTDTQYF	TGTGCCAGCAGTCCGCACAGGGGGCAGTGGACAGATACGCAGTATTTT
.	TRBJ1-5	TRBV7-8	TRBD1	CASSFGLGQGIQYSNQPQHF	TGTGCCAGCAGCTTTGGGTTGGGACAGGGAATTCAATATAGCAATCAGCCCCAGCATTTT
.	TRBJ2-1	TRBV27	TRBD2	CASSSFTSGSAGNEQFF	TGTGCCAGCAGTTCCTTTACCAGCGGGAGCGCTGGAAATGAGCAGTTCTTC
.	TRBJ1-5	TRBV30	.	CAWSSLGGSNQPQHF	TGTGCCTGGAGTTCATTGGGAGGAAGCAATCAGCCCCAGCATTTT
.	TRBJ2-1	TRBV2	TRBD2	CASSEGTSGRVINEQFF	TGTGCCAGCAGTGAAGGGACTAGCGGGAGGGTGATCAATGAGCAGTTCTTC
.	TRBJ2-3	TRBV7-2	TRBD2	CASSPRSGTGTDTQYF	TGTGCCAGCAGCCCGAGAAGCGGGACCGGGACAGATACGCAGTATTTT
.	TRBJ2-7	TRBV11-2	.	CASSLGFRGEQYF	TGTGCCAGCAGCTTAGGTTTTAGGGGCGAGCAGTACTTC
.	TRBJ2-3	TRBV28	TRBD1	CASSPQQGTDTQYF	TGTGCCAGCAGTCCACAACAGGGGACAGATACGCAGTATTTT
many	TRBJ2-2	TRBV15	.	CATSRGQNTGELFF	TGTGCCACCAGCAGAGGACAGAACACCGGGGAGCTGTTTTTT
.	TRBJ1-2	TRBV7-8	.	CASSLGTAWNYGYTF	TGTGCCAGCAGCTTAGGGACAGCATGGAACTATGGCTACACCTTC
.	TRBJ2-2	TRBV21-1	.	CASSKGGGVNTGELFF	TGTGCCAGCAGCAAAGGGGGCGGGGTCAACACCGGGGAGCTGTTTTTT
.	TRBJ2-6	TRBV2	.	CASSGEAPSSGANVLTF	TGTGCCAGCAGTGGGGAGGCCCCTTCCTCTGGGGCCAACGTCCTGACTTTC
.	TRBJ1-4	TRBV2	.	CASSQSWGENEKLFF	TGTGCCAGCAGCCAAAGTTGGGGGGAAAATGAAAAACTGTTTTTT
.	TRBJ2-2	TRBV28	.	CASSLAGLTGELFF	TGTGCCAGCAGTTTAGCAGGGTTGACCGGGGAGCTGTTTTTT
.	TRBJ2-5	TRBV5-1	.	CASSLEGREEETQYF	TGCGCCAGCAGCTTGGAAGGGCGGGAAGAAGAGACCCAGTACTTC
.	TRBJ1-3	TRBV19	.	CASSRRSSGNTIYF	TGTGCCAGTAGTAGGCGGAGCTCTGGAAACACCATATATTTT
few	TRBJ1-5	TRBV2	.	CASSGQVRNQPQHF	TGTGCCAGCAGTGGACAGGTCAGGAATCAGCCCCAGCATTTT
.	TRBJ2-1	TRBV7-9	TRBD1	CASSSGQGAQTNEQFF	TGTGCCAGCAGCTCGGGACAGGGGGCGCAAACCAATGAGCAGTTCTTC
.	TRBJ1-1	TRBV28	TRBD1	CASSPSYRGSTEAFF	TGTGCCAGCAGTCCCTCCTACAGGGGGAGCACTGAAGCTTTCTTT
few	TRBJ1-5	TRBV19	TRBD1	CASTDRGRNQPQHF	TGTGCCAGTACGGACAGGGGTCGAAATCAGCCCCAGCATTTT
.	TRBJ2-4	TRBV11-2	.	CASSLGETYIQYF	TGTGCCAGCAGCCTCGGAGAAACGTACATTCAGTACTTC
.	TRBJ2-3	TRBV19	TRBD1	CASVDRETDTQYF	TGTGCCAGCGTCGACAGGGAGACAGATACGCAGTATTTT
.	TRBJ1-1	TRBV2	TRBD1	CASVEDRGGKTEAFF	TGTGCCAGCGTAGAGGACAGGGGAGGAAAAACTGAAGCTTTCTTT
.	TRBJ1-1	TRBV2	.	CASSDSREAFF	TGTGCCAGCAGTGATTCCCGGGAAGCTTTCTTT
.	TRBJ1-2	TRBV6-1	.	CASSEAAGTGYTF	TGTGCCAGCAGTGAAGCCGCGGGGACTGGCTACACCTTC
.	TRBJ2-1	TRBV18	TRBD1	CASSPGTGTNNEQFF	TGTGCCAGCTCGCCCGGGACAGGGACTAACAATGAGCAGTTCTTC
.	TRBJ2-2	TRBV9	.	CASSVTVSTGELFF	TGTGCCAGCAGCGTCACCGTGAGCACCGGGGAGCTGTTTTTT
.	TRBJ1-1	TRBV7-3	TRBD1	CASSPGQGNTEAFF	TGTGCCAGCAGCCCCGGACAGGGAAACACTGAAGCTTTCTTT
.	TRBJ1-1	TRBV6-5	.	CASRIRGEAFF	TGTGCCAGCAGGATCAGGGGAGAAGCTTTCTTT
few	TRBJ1-2	TRBV6-1	.	CASNYRAGYGYTF	TGTGCCAGCAATTACAGGGCTGGCTATGGCTACACCTTC
few	TRBJ2-5	TRBV5-1	.	CASSLGLGGETQYF	TGCGCCAGCAGCTTGGGGCTAGGGGGAGAGACCCAGTACTTC
.	TRBJ1-4	TRBV28	.	CASSFYREEEKLFF	TGTGCCAGCAGTTTCTACAGGGAAGAAGAAAAACTGTTTTTT
.	TRBJ2-5	TRBV5-1	TRBD2	CASSPGTSGSPETQYF	TGCGCCAGCAGCCCCGGGACTAGCGGGAGCCCTGAGACCCAGTACTTC
.	TRBJ2-7	TRBV7-9	.	CASSPGTLSYEQYF	TGTGCCAGCAGCCCTGGGACTCTCTCCTACGAGCAGTACTTC
.	TRBJ2-1	TRBV9	TRBD1	CASSPTGGNYNEQFF	TGTGCCAGCAGCCCCACAGGGGGAAACTACAATGAGCAGTTCTTC
.	TRBJ1-2	TRBV28	TRBD1	CASRHRGTGTGKGYTF	TGTGCCAGCCGTCACAGGGGGACAGGGACTGGTAAGGGCTACACCTTC
once	TRBJ2-1	TRBV28	.	CASSLSLSGRYNEQFF	TGTGCCAGCAGTTTATCGCTGAGCGGCAGATACAATGAGCAGTTCTTC
.	TRBJ1-2	TRBV4-2	TRBD1	CASSHTLGGAGDADGYTF	TGTGCCAGCAGCCACACACTAGGGGGCGCGGGCGACGCCGATGGCTACACCTTC
.	TRBJ1-2	TRBV19	.	CASNGGHNYGYTF	TGTGCCAGTAACGGGGGGCATAACTATGGCTACACCTTC
.	TRBJ2-7	TRBV5-4	.	CASSPPRSPKRNEQYF	TGTGCCAGCAGCCCTCCCCGCAGTCCTAAGCGGAACGAGCAGTACTTC
.	TRBJ2-1	TRBV9	TRBD2	CASSVDGRALFNEQFF	TGTGCCAGCAGCGTAGATGGGAGGGCTTTGTTTAATGAGCAGTTCTTC
.	TRBJ1-2	TRBV28	TRBD1	CASSLPTGGAGSYTF	TGTGCCAGCAGTTTACCGACAGGGGGCGCGGGGAGCTACACCTTC
.	TRBJ2-1	TRBV27	TRBD2	CASSGGSSTYNEQFF	TGTGCCAGCAGCGGCGGGAGTAGCACCTACAATGAGCAGTTCTTC
.	TRBJ1-2	TRBV7-2	.	CASSPTGRGTYGYTF	TGTGCCAGCAGCCCCACGGGCAGGGGTACCTATGGCTACACCTTC
.	TRBJ1-1	TRBV25-1	TRBD1	CASSGGTVWGTEAFF	TGTGCCAGCAGTGGCGGGACAGTCTGGGGGACTGAAGCTTTCTTT
.	TRBJ1-5	TRBV28	TRBD1	CASSLGTGGTFQPQHF	TGTGCCAGCAGTCTCGGGACAGGGGGGACTTTTCAGCCCCAGCATTTT
.	TRBJ1-5	TRBV10-3	.	CAISESENQPQHF	TGTGCCATCAGTGAGTCGGAGAATCAGCCCCAGCATTTT
.	TRBJ1-4	TRBV25-1	.	CASSLAGGGNEKLFF	TGTGCCAGTTCCCTTGCCGGGGGTGGGAATGAAAAACTGTTTTTT
few	TRBJ2-5	TRBV5-4	.	CASSSEMTGETQYF	TGTGCCAGCAGTTCCGAAATGACAGGAGAGACCCAGTACTTC
.	TRBJ1-1	TRBV10-2	.	CASSDSTVEAFF	TGCGCCAGCAGTGATTCAACAGTCGAAGCTTTCTTT
.	TRBJ2-2	TRBV2	TRBD1	CASNQGENTGELFF	TGTGCCAGCAATCAGGGGGAAAACACCGGGGAGCTGTTTTTT